Below, one T cell receptor (beta chain) is given with its context. The antigen remains undetermined. These data belong to a study of T cell repertoires and HLA-DP antigens. Amplification used primers for 54 TRBV and 13 TRBJ segments. Method: immunoSEQ multiplex PCR; TCRdb's copy keeps in-frame clones and lacks some. The table has 65,000 to 95,000 clones, around 80% seen once. CDR1 SGDLS and CDR2 YYNGEE come from the germline V gene. The CDR3 covers 17 residues. The V gene end was trimmed by 2 bases and the J gene end by 4 bases; junction bases not matched to a gene: 8. The sequenced sample consisted of CD4+ T cells from PBMCs. This clonotype was sampled from a man between 60 and 75 years old in good health and CMV-seronegative. This chain links TRBV9 with TRBJ1-3; 11 bases line up with TRBD1. The CDR3 protein is CASSVDPGQGEGNTIYF. DNA of the CDR3: TGTGCCAGCAGCGTCGATCCGGGACAGGGGGAGGGAAACACCATATATTTT. Full variable domain (remainder filled in from reference TRBV9 and TRBJ1-3): DSGVTQTPKHLITATGQRVTLRCSPRSGDLSVYWYQQSLDQGLQFLIQYYNGEERAKGNILERFSAQQFPDLHSELNLSSLELGDSALYFCASSVDPGQGEGNTIYFGEGSWLTVV.